These T cell receptor beta chains were read from a single sample in a study of control samples from healthy donors and cancer patients. Sequencing was performed with immunoSEQ multiplex PCR; in TCRdb, only in-frame clones are kept and a portion is missing. The sample shows more than 110,000 clones, about nine tenths of them seen only once. The sample was blood. The receptors come from a man aged 25 to 40 in good health. The CDR3 runs from the conserved cysteine through the conserved F or W. Each record gives: clone size, J gene, V gene, D gene, CDR3 protein, CDR3 DNA. The D gene is left open where the match is weak. Clone size is stated in some rows and not others, as once, few, many or a class when expanded.

NA | TRBJ1-5 | TRBV28 | NA | CASSLRVEGFQPQHF | TGTGCCAGCAGTTTAAGGGTAGAGGGCTTTCAGCCCCAGCATTTT
NA | TRBJ2-1 | TRBV24-1 | TRBD2 | CATSVRTSGENEQFF | TGTGCCACCAGTGTTCGTACTAGCGGTGAGAATGAGCAGTTCTTC
NA | TRBJ2-6 | TRBV27 | NA | CASSSPRYSGANVLTF | TGTGCCAGCAGTTCACCCAGATACTCTGGGGCCAACGTCCTGACTTTC
NA | TRBJ2-6 | TRBV27 | TRBD1 | CASSTYRGSGANVLTF | TGTGCCAGCAGTACCTACAGGGGCTCTGGGGCCAACGTCCTGACTTTC
NA | TRBJ1-5 | TRBV7-9 | NA | CASSSLGPQHF | TGTGCCAGCAGCTCACTTGGGCCCCAGCATTTT
NA | TRBJ2-4 | TRBV18 | NA | CASSLDSILAKNIQYF | TGTGCCAGCTCACTCGACAGTATCTTAGCCAAAAACATTCAGTACTTC
once | TRBJ2-1 | TRBV7-9 | NA | CASSSRNNEQFF | TGTGCCAGCAGTTCCCGAAACAATGAGCAGTTCTTC
NA | TRBJ2-7 | TRBV6-5 | NA | CASRQTGSLIDEQYF | TGTGCCAGCAGACAGACAGGATCTTTGATCGACGAGCAGTACTTC
NA | TRBJ2-2 | TRBV7-3 | TRBD2 | CASSRSGGNTGELFF | TGTGCCAGCAGCAGAAGCGGGGGGAACACCGGGGAGCTGTTTTTT
NA | TRBJ2-7 | TRBV19 | TRBD2 | CASNDPGRDHEQYF | TGTGCCAGTAACGATCCGGGGAGGGACCACGAGCAGTACTTC
NA | TRBJ1-2 | TRBV5-1 | NA | CASSLTPGPTNYGYTF | TGCGCCAGCAGCTTGACACCGGGACCCACTAACTATGGCTACACCTTC
NA | TRBJ1-3 | TRBV29-1 | NA | CSVVQNSGNTIYF | TGCAGCGTTGTCCAGAACTCTGGAAACACCATATATTTT
NA | TRBJ2-3 | TRBV3-1/TRBV3-2 | NA | CASSQVPGLRYTDTQYF | TGTGCCAGCAGCCAAGTTCCCGGCCTGCGATACACAGATACGCAGTATTTT
NA | TRBJ1-3 | TRBV5-6 | NA | CASGKFGAGNTIYF | TGTGCCAGCGGGAAGTTCGGGGCTGGAAACACCATATATTTT
once | TRBJ2-2 | TRBV11-3 | TRBD2 | CASSLPRTSGTTGELFF | TGTGCCAGCAGCTTACCCAGGACTAGCGGGACCACCGGGGAGCTGTTTTTT
NA | TRBJ2-1 | TRBV5-1 | TRBD2 | CASLGVAGSYNEQFF | TGCGCCAGCCTAGGAGTAGCGGGTTCCTACAATGAGCAGTTCTTC
NA | TRBJ2-5 | TRBV7-9 | TRBD2 | CASSFRLGTSGRGQETQYF | TGTGCCAGCAGCTTTCGGCTTGGGACTAGCGGGAGGGGACAAGAGACCCAGTACTTC
NA | TRBJ2-5 | TRBV6-5 | TRBD1 | CASSLFGQGLETQYF | TGTGCCAGCAGTCTTTTCGGACAGGGTTTGGAGACCCAGTACTTC
NA | TRBJ2-6 | TRBV6-1 | NA | CASSEAKDGANVLTF | TGTGCCAGCAGTGAAGCGAAAGATGGGGCCAACGTCCTGACTTTC
NA | TRBJ2-5 | TRBV5-5 | TRBD1 | CASSPGTDRTQYF | TGTGCCAGCAGCCCCGGGACAGATCGGACCCAGTACTTC
NA | TRBJ2-2 | TRBV29-1 | NA | CSVLELTNTGELFF | TGCAGCGTTCTTGAACTTACGAACACCGGGGAGCTGTTTTTT
NA | TRBJ1-1 | TRBV27 | NA | CASSLWATNTEAFF | TGTGCCAGCAGTTTATGGGCAACGAACACTGAAGCTTTCTTT
NA | TRBJ2-1 | TRBV5-4 | NA | CASSSTAYNEQFF | TGTGCCAGCAGCTCAACGGCCTACAATGAGCAGTTCTTC
NA | TRBJ2-7 | TRBV5-1 | NA | CASSSFETESGEQYF | TGCGCCAGCAGCTCCTTCGAGACAGAATCCGGCGAGCAGTACTTC
NA | TRBJ2-1 | TRBV12-5 | TRBD1 | CASGSGQGVNEQFF | TGTGCTAGTGGTTCGGGACAGGGGGTGAATGAGCAGTTCTTC
NA | TRBJ2-7 | TRBV2 | NA | CASRRFGDTSYEQYF | TGTGCCAGCAGGAGATTTGGGGATACGTCCTACGAGCAGTACTTC
NA | TRBJ1-1 | TRBV3-1/TRBV3-2 | NA | CASSRGRGTEAFF | TGTGCCAGCAGCCGCGGGAGGGGGACTGAAGCTTTCTTT
NA | TRBJ1-2 | TRBV5-1 | NA | CASSPGTPANYGYTF | TGCGCCAGCAGCCCCGGAACACCTGCTAACTATGGCTACACCTTC
NA | TRBJ2-1 | TRBV24-1 | NA | CATSDQNEQFF | TGTGCCACCAGTGATCAAAATGAGCAGTTCTTC
NA | TRBJ2-7 | TRBV30 | NA | CAWSVLPPTERYF | TGTGCCTGGAGTGTACTTCCGCCGACAGAGCGGTACTTC
few | TRBJ1-4 | TRBV7-2 | TRBD1 | CASSLVGTGGRGNEKLFF | TGTGCCAGCAGCTTAGTAGGGACAGGGGGCCGGGGTAATGAAAAACTGTTTTTT
NA | TRBJ1-2 | TRBV28 | NA | CASTRQGVYGYTF | TGTGCCAGCACCAGACAAGGGGTATATGGCTACACCTTC
few | TRBJ1-3 | TRBV6-5 | NA | CASTTGLSGNTIYF | TGTGCCAGCACTACAGGGCTCTCTGGAAACACCATATATTTT
NA | TRBJ2-1 | TRBV5-1 | TRBD2 | CASSFRLAGGDEQFF | TGCGCCAGCAGCTTCAGACTAGCGGGAGGGGATGAGCAGTTCTTC
NA | TRBJ2-3 | TRBV12-3/TRBV12-4 | NA | CASRRQADTQYF | TGTGCCAGCAGGAGACAGGCAGATACGCAGTATTTT
once | TRBJ2-1 | TRBV5-6 | TRBD2 | CASSWRLAGDYNEQFF | TGTGCCAGCAGCTGGAGACTAGCGGGGGACTACAATGAGCAGTTCTTC
NA | TRBJ1-2 | TRBV7-9 | NA | CASSTFAGLGGYTF | TGTGCCAGCAGCACATTTGCGGGGCTGGGGGGCTACACCTTC
NA | TRBJ2-6 | TRBV9 | NA | CASSVEGSSGANVLTF | TGTGCCAGCAGCGTAGAAGGAAGCTCTGGGGCCAACGTCCTGACTTTC
NA | TRBJ2-1 | TRBV4-3 | TRBD2 | CASSQGGLAGGSYNEQFF | TGCGCCAGCAGCCAAGGAGGGCTAGCGGGAGGGTCCTACAATGAGCAGTTCTTC
NA | TRBJ1-3 | TRBV18 | TRBD1 | CASSPTQTWDRGLDGNTIYF | TGTGCCAGCTCACCTACCCAGACGTGGGACAGGGGGCTGGATGGAAACACCATATATTTT
few | TRBJ2-5 | TRBV6-1 | NA | CASSERAEETQYF | TGTGCCAGCAGTGAAAGGGCGGAAGAGACCCAGTACTTC
NA | TRBJ2-7 | TRBV2 | TRBD2 | CASSETSGRAYEQYF | TGTGCCAGCAGTGAAACTAGCGGGAGGGCCTACGAGCAGTACTTC
NA | TRBJ1-3 | TRBV28 | NA | CASSLQPRLGNTIYF | TGTGCCAGCAGTTTACAGCCACGCTTGGGAAACACCATATATTTT
NA | TRBJ2-7 | TRBV27 | TRBD1 | CASSLAPGQGLYF | TGTGCCAGCAGTTTAGCTCCGGGACAGGGTTTGTACTTC
NA | TRBJ2-1 | TRBV25-1 | TRBD2 | CASSRTSGYNEQFF | TGTGCCAGCAGTAGGACTAGCGGCTACAATGAGCAGTTCTTC
NA | TRBJ2-1 | TRBV6-2/TRBV6-3 | NA | CASSNTGGGHNEQFF | TGTGCCAGCAGTAATACAGGGGGAGGGCACAATGAGCAGTTCTTC
NA | TRBJ1-1 | TRBV6-1 | NA | CASSERQLGNTEAFF | TGTGCCAGCAGTGAAAGGCAGCTGGGGAACACTGAAGCTTTCTTT
NA | TRBJ2-1 | TRBV7-7 | TRBD2 | CASSLGPPALAGDYNEQFF | TGTGCTAGCAGCTTGGGGCCCCCGGCACTAGCGGGAGACTACAATGAGCAGTTCTTC